Below, 25 T cell receptor beta chains from the same sample are listed, as sequenced in a study of neoadjuvant anti-PD-1 for oral cavity cancer. The assay was immunoSEQ multiplex PCR, and TCRdb's table has in-frame clones only and misses some. The repertoire has some 33,000 clones, around nine tenths of them found once; the top ten carry 3.5%. The material sequenced was PBMCs, taken before nivolumab (anti-PD-1) treatment. All receptors derive from a person aged 35-79 years with oral cavity squamous cell carcinoma.

This sequence joins TRBV7-9 and TRBJ1-5; D is unclear. V lost 3 bases and J lost 0, with 9 bases in between. CDR1 is SEHNR and CDR2 is FQNEAQ in the germline V gene (reference sequence). This CDR3 region has 15 residues. The chain's CDR3 is CASSFSGSSNQPQHF. The CDR3 DNA reads as TGTGCCAGCAGCTTCTCGGGATCTAGCAATCAGCCCCAGCATTTT.

The CDR3 DNA is TGTGCCAGCAGTGAAGGGTATAATTCACCCCTCCACTTT. Translated: CASSEGYNSPLHF. J is TRBJ1-6 and V is TRBV6-1; D unresolved. Germline V gene data show CDR1 as MNHNS and CDR2 as SASEGT. Trimming shortened V by 1 base and J by 4 bases, and 2 bases separated the two germline ends. The CDR3 consists of 13 residues.

V usage is TRBV5-5 and J usage is TRBJ1-5, with a possible D match to TRBD1 (5 bases). The CDR3 is 13 amino acids. CDR1 SGHKS and CDR2 YYEKEE come from the germline V gene (reference sequence). Trimming took 4 bases from V and 6 from J, leaving 11 bases between them. CDR3 coding DNA: TGTGCCAGCAGCCCGGGGGTGGGTCAGCCCCAGCATTTT. Protein sequence: CASSPGVGQPQHF. The complete variable domain, with remaining parts taken from reference TRBV5-5 and TRBJ1-5, reads DAGVTQSPTHLIKTRGQQVTLRCSPISGHKSVSWYQQVLGQGPQFIFQYYEKEERGRGNFPDRFSARQFPNYSSELNVNALLLGDSALYLCASSPGVGQPQHFGDGTRLSIL.

The rearrangement links TRBV6-6 to TRBJ2-7; no firm D call. The CDR3 runs to 14 residues. Germline values: CDR1 MNHNY, CDR2 SVGAGI (reference sequence). V gave up 7 bases and J gave up 2 bases, with 15 bases separating them. CDR3 protein: CASTYNSVTYEQYF. The DNA of the CDR3 is TGTGCCAGCACATATAACAGCGTTACCTACGAGCAGTACTTC.

This clone has a handful of counts. The rearrangement uses TRBV5-8 and TRBJ1-2; D is ambiguous. V lost 1 base to trimming and J lost 2 bases, with 6 bases between them. The CDR3 sequence is 13 residues long. Germline CDR1 is SGHTS and CDR2 is YDEGEE. As DNA, the CDR3 is TGTGCCAGCAGCTTGCTCAACAACTATGGCTACACCTTC. Encoded protein: CASSLLNNYGYTF.

V usage is TRBV7-8 and J usage is TRBJ2-7; the D gene is possibly TRBD1 (6 bases). Germline lookup yields CDR1 SGHVS and CDR2 FQNEAQ. The CDR3 loop spans 15 amino acids. Between the trimmed V and J ends, which lost 6 bases and 2 bases, there was a span of 17 bases. The CDR3 region is CASRTSGTTTYEQYF. The CDR3 DNA reads TGTGCCAGCAGGACTTCCGGGACAACAACCTACGAGCAGTACTTC.

This clone has a single count. This chain links TRBV9 with TRBJ1-2; no clear D gene. The CDR3 consists of 16 residues. V lost 4 bases, J lost 1 base, and 17 bases lay in between. The germline gives CDR1 SGDLS, CDR2 YYNGEE. CDR3 residues: CASSPTPGANNYGYTF. CDR3 nucleotides: TGTGCCAGCAGCCCAACCCCGGGAGCTAATAACTATGGCTACACCTTC.

The chain combines TRBV9 with TRBJ2-3, with a possible D match to TRBD2 (5 bases). Trimming stripped 2 bases from V and 2 bases from J, with 9 bases between. CDR3 size: 14 residues. Germline-derived CDR1 and CDR2 are SGDLS and YYNGEE. The CDR3 coding sequence is TGTGCCAGCAGCGTGCTAGCTGACACAGATACGCAGTATTTT. It codes for CASSVLADTDTQYF.

This chain links TRBV11-1 with TRBJ2-7, with D perhaps matching TRBD1 or TRBD2 (5 bases each). CDR1 is SGHAT and CDR2 is FQDESV in the germline V gene (reference sequence). This CDR3 contains 14 residues. Trimming pared 5 bases from V and 2 bases from J, leaving 13 bases between. The CDR3 region is CASSPRDRPYEQYF. The CDR3 DNA is TGTGCCAGCAGCCCTCGGGACCGTCCCTACGAGCAGTACTTC.

A single count supports this clone. The CDR3, as DNA: TGTGCCAGTAGTATCGGCGGGGTCGGCGGGGAGCTGTTTTTT. Encoded protein: CASSIGGVGGELFF. This rearrangement joins TRBV19 to TRBJ2-2, with D maybe TRBD2 (6 bases). The germline gives CDR1 LNHDA, CDR2 SQIVND (reference sequence). This CDR3 spans 14 amino acids. Trimming left V 3 bases short and J 7 bases short, with 12 bases between.

The chain recombines TRBV10-1 with TRBJ1-1, with TRBD1 as a possible D gene (6 bases). The CDR3 loop spans 13 amino acids. Between the trimmed V and J ends, which lost 6 bases and 1 base, there was a span of 9 bases. Germline CDR1 reads WNHNN; CDR2 reads SYGVQD (reference sequence). DNA for the CDR3: TGCGCCAGCAGCGAACAGGGGAACACTGAAGCTTTCTTT. This encodes CASSEQGNTEAFF.

There are a few counts of this clone. V is TRBV6-5 and J is TRBJ2-1; D is uncertain. The germline CDR1 and CDR2 sequences are MNHEY and SVGAGI. CDR3 length: 15 amino acids. V lost 2 bases and J 0 bases, leaving 8 bases between the germline ends. Here the CDR3 DNA reads TGTGCCAGCAGTTACAGCCAAAGCTCCTACAATGAGCAGTTCTTC. Protein product: CASSYSQSSYNEQFF.

In DNA form, the CDR3 reads TGTGCCAGCAGCCATCGACAGGGGGCAATGGAGACCCAGTACTTC. Translating gives CASSHRQGAMETQYF. The genes are TRBV7-9 and TRBJ2-5; 10 bases line up with TRBD1. The length of the CDR3 is 15 residues. CDR1 is SEHNR, CDR2 FQNEAQ, per germline (reference sequence). J was trimmed by 5 bases and V by 5 bases; bases with no gene match: 8.

This rearrangement joins TRBV7-8 to TRBJ2-7, with D tentatively TRBD2 (5 bases). CDR1 and CDR2 from the germline V gene are SGHVS and FQNEAQ. The V end was cut by 5 bases, the J end by 5 bases, with 19 bases between. The CDR3 totals 15 residues. The CDR3 region has the DNA TGTGCCAGCAGCCAGACCGGGGTCCTCGGGCACGAGCAGTACTTC. Encoded protein: CASSQTGVLGHEQYF.

This clone was found once. The chain recombines TRBV9 with TRBJ2-1, with TRBD2 matching over 8 bases. After removal of 0 bases from V and 0 bases from J, the junction contained 5 bases not matched to a gene. The CDR3 has 17 residues. Germline V gene sequence: CDR1 SGDLS, CDR2 YYNGEE. CDR3 sequence: CASSVESGSSSYNEQFF. The CDR3 coding sequence is TGTGCCAGCAGCGTAGAAAGCGGGAGTAGCTCCTACAATGAGCAGTTCTTC. The full variable domain, in which reference TRBV9 and TRBJ2-1 provide the parts outside the CDR3, is DSGVTQTPKHLITATGQRVTLRCSPRSGDLSVYWYQQSLDQGLQFLIQYYNGEERAKGNILERFSAQQFPDLHSELNLSSLELGDSALYFCASSVESGSSSYNEQFFGPGTRLTVL.

The chain links TRBV10-1 to TRBJ2-1; the D gene is possibly TRBD2 (7 bases). Trimming took off 8 bases at V and 2 bases at J, with 19 bases between the two ends. The germline V gene has CDR1 WNHNN and CDR2 SYGVQD (reference sequence). The CDR3 is made up of 16 amino acids. The CDR3: CASHYERGAPYNEQFF. The DNA of the CDR3 is TGCGCCAGCCACTACGAACGGGGGGCCCCCTACAATGAGCAGTTCTTC.

The DNA of the CDR3 is TGTGCCAGCAGCCCCCGGGACAGGCGGACCTACGAGCAGTACTTC. The encoded protein is CASSPRDRRTYEQYF. This chain joins TRBV7-9 and TRBJ2-7; 8 bases map to TRBD1. This CDR3 is built from 15 residues. Trimming cost V 5 bases and J 2 bases; bases outside gene matches: 8. CDR1 and CDR2 (germline): SEHNR, FQNEAQ (reference sequence).

V and J are TRBV6-5 and TRBJ1-6, with no clear D. This CDR3 is 14 amino acids long. The V and J ends lost 5 bases and 5 bases respectively, with 10 bases between them. Germline lookup yields CDR1 MNHEY and CDR2 SVGAGI. CDR3 amino acids: CASSRDSNNSPLHF. In DNA form, the CDR3 reads TGTGCCAGCAGTCGGGATTCCAATAATTCACCCCTCCACTTT.

The gene calls are TRBV30 and TRBJ1-6; no clear D. The V and J ends lost 1 base and 8 bases respectively, with 6 bases between them. CDR3 size: 12 residues. Germline lookup yields CDR1 GTSNPN and CDR2 SVGIG (reference sequence). The CDR3 sequence: CAWSGNYSPLHF. The CDR3 DNA reads TGTGCCTGGAGTGGTAACTATTCACCCCTCCACTTT.

The gene calls are TRBV7-8 and TRBJ1-1; D uncertain. The germline CDR1 and CDR2 sequences are SGHVS and FQNEAQ. The CDR3 is 13 amino acids. V was shortened by 0 bases and J by 1 base, with 3 bases between the two germline ends. The CDR3 region is CASSLAPNTEAFF. In DNA form, the CDR3 reads TGTGCCAGCAGCTTAGCCCCGAACACTGAAGCTTTCTTT.

V usage is TRBV11-2 and J usage is TRBJ2-3; 14 nucleotides line up with TRBD2. This CDR3 has 18 residues. CDR1 and CDR2 from the germline V gene are SGHAT and FQNNGV. J lost 3 bases, V lost 4 bases, and 9 bases had no gene match. The DNA for the CDR3 is TGTGCCAGCAGCTCCCCCGGGACTAGCGGGGGTACTACAGATACGCAGTATTTT. It codes for CASSSPGTSGGTTDTQYF.

The chain uses TRBV19 and TRBJ2-3, with 8 nucleotides matching TRBD1. Trimming removed 6 bases from V and 4 bases from J; junction bases left unmatched: 6. CDR1 and CDR2 from the germline V gene are LNHDA and SQIVND (reference sequence). The CDR3 is 14 residues long. The CDR3 loop reads CASRVQGEADTQYF. Written as DNA, the CDR3 is TGTGCCAGTAGAGTACAGGGGGAGGCAGATACGCAGTATTTT.

A remark on this clone: Sequence at one end of the junction differs from germline and may be a read error. The chain combines TRBV29-1 with TRBJ1-2; D ambiguous. Germline CDR1 and CDR2: SQVTM and ANQGSEA. The length of the CDR3 is 10 residues. Here the CDR3 reads CSVEEQAAAF. CDR3 bases: TGCAGCGTTGAAGAGCAGGCAGCAGCTTTC.

CDR3: CASSLRVRASTDTQYF. CDR3 sequence (DNA): TGTGCCAGCAGCTTAAGGGTTCGGGCTAGCACAGATACGCAGTATTTT. The V call is TRBV11-1, the J call TRBJ2-3; D unclear. Germline assignment: CDR1 SGHAT and CDR2 FQDESV (reference sequence). Trimming took off 2 bases at V and 0 bases at J, with 12 bases between the two ends. The length of the CDR3 is 16 residues.

The J gene is TRBJ1-6, the V gene TRBV2; D ambiguous. The CDR3 contains 15 residues. Germline V gene data show CDR1 as SNHLY and CDR2 as FYNNEI. Trimming shortened V by 6 bases and J by 10 bases, and 19 bases separated the two germline ends. CDR3 nucleotides: TGTGCCAGCAGAAGAAACGAGGGAGGCGGATCACCCCTCCACTTT. Protein sequence: CASRRNEGGGSPLHF.